This T cell receptor (beta chain) emerged from a study of CD8+ T cells in alopecia areata. The CDR3 has 11 residues. The V gene lost 3 bases and the J gene lost 8 bases, with 4 bases spanning the gap. Germline V gene sequence: CDR1 MNHEY, CDR2 SMNVEV (reference sequence). The treatment: oral pan-JAK inhibitor, 5-10 mg twice daily. As the sequencing template, cDNA was produced by extracting RNA and reverse transcribing it. The protocol was immunoSEQ multiplex PCR, while the TCRdb copy is restricted to in-frame clones and leaves out a portion. The table shows tens of thousands of clones, with 66% occurring only once. Study-wide results and caveats: Many expanded lesional clones persisted in scalp and blood during tofacitinib. Alopecia totalis/universalis scalp especially showed more expanded CD8+ clones than normal scalp.

To note about this clone: Antigen: not known.

Source: CD8+ T cells sorted from blood, taken at week 24, from a patient treated with tofacitinib. This receptor was obtained from a human donor with alopecia areata. The chain couples TRBV27 to TRBJ1-4; D not resolved. CDR3 sequence: CASSFGEKLFF. As DNA, the CDR3 is TGTGCCAGCAGTTTCGGGGAAAAACTGTTTTTT.